This TCR beta chain was recovered during a study of T cell responses to AZD1222 COVID-19 vaccine. Study-level points and caveats: Possibly, clonal diversity was underestimated; donors were largely white British and included more females. Among AZD1222 vaccinees, only six were seropositive at baseline.

Remarks on this clone: What it binds is unknown.

CDR1 is MDHEN and CDR2 is SYDVKM in the germline V gene. The CDR3 consists of 14 residues. V trimming: 5 bases; J trimming: 7 bases; junction bases outside the gene matches: 7. Method: immunoSEQ multiplex PCR; TCRdb's copy keeps in-frame clones and lacks some. The data show approximately 180,000 clones, roughly nine tenths seen once. J is TRBJ1-4 and V is TRBV28, with TRBD1 matching 7 bases. The sequence was obtained from an adult in good health. The material sequenced was peripheral blood, taken on day 0 of AZD1222 vaccination. CDR3 nucleotide sequence: TGTGCCAGCAGTCCTCAGGGGGGGGTTGAAAAACTGTTTTTT. It is translated as CASSPQGGVEKLFF.